The 14 T cell receptor beta chains presented below share a single source sample, sequenced in a study of T cell changes during pregnancy in multiple sclerosis. Using immunoSEQ multiplex PCR, the repertoire was profiled, and TCRdb retains in-frame clones only, with some absent. This sample has roughly 46,000 clones; 94% occur once, and the top ten carry less than 5%. The specimen was CD8+ T cells from peripheral blood mononuclear cells, collected in the first trimester of pregnancy. These receptors all come from a female donor with multiple sclerosis, enrolled in a pregnancy study.

The chain couples TRBV9 to TRBJ2-2; the match to TRBD2 covers 7 bases. CDR3 size: 17 residues. V lost 0 bases, J lost 1 base, and 6 bases stayed unmatched. CDR1 SGDLS and CDR2 YYNGEE come from the germline V gene. CDR3 DNA: TGTGCCAGCAGCGTAGCCAGGACTAGTGAGAACACCGGGGAGCTGTTTTTT. This sequence encodes CASSVARTSENTGELFF.

The V gene is TRBV27, the J gene TRBJ2-2; TRBD2 matches at 7 bases. Germline V gives CDR1 MNHEY, CDR2 SMNVEV (reference sequence). The CDR3 spans 16 residues. J lost 3 bases, V lost 4 bases, and 8 bases had no gene match. The CDR3 DNA reads TGTGCCAGCAGTTCAACTTCGGGGGGTGACACCGGGGAGCTGTTTTTT. Translation gives CASSSTSGGDTGELFF.

This clone was picked up one time. The chain couples TRBV4-1 to TRBJ2-1; tentatively, D is TRBD1 (5 bases). The CDR3 is 13 amino acids. Germline V CDR1 and CDR2: MGHRA, YSYEKL. Between the trimmed V and J ends, which lost 2 bases and 7 bases, there was a span of 9 bases. CDR3 coding DNA: TGCGCCAGCAGCCAAATAGGGGATAATGAGCAGTTCTTC. Its translation: CASSQIGDNEQFF.

The chain employs TRBV28 and TRBJ2-1; no firm D call. This CDR3 contains 14 residues. CDR1 MDHEN and CDR2 SYDVKM come from the germline V gene. Trimming took off 2 bases at V and 0 bases at J, with 5 bases between the two ends. Written as DNA, the CDR3 is TGTGCCAGCAGTTTACGGAGCTCCTACAATGAGCAGTTCTTC. It specifies CASSLRSSYNEQFF.

The V and J genes are TRBV7-2 and TRBJ1-2; D not certain. Germline lookup yields CDR1 SGHTA and CDR2 FQGNSA. Trimming cost V 0 bases and J 9 bases, with 8 bases left between them. This CDR3 has 12 residues. This CDR3 is CASSLAGESYTF. CDR3 coding DNA: TGTGCCAGCAGCTTAGCTGGGGAGAGCTACACCTTC.

The CDR3 loop is CASSQVGLAGNEQFF. Here the CDR3 DNA reads TGCGCCAGCAGCCAAGTGGGACTAGCGGGTAACGAGCAGTTCTTC. The chain is built from TRBV4-1 and TRBJ2-1; TRBD2 matches at 12 bases. There are 15 residues in the CDR3. The V segment lost 1 base and the J segment 10 bases; nucleotides outside the gene matches: 5. Per germline, CDR1 MGHRA and CDR2 YSYEKL.

The chain is built from TRBV10-3 and TRBJ2-2; 10 bases align to TRBD2. The CDR3 consists of 21 residues. V dropped 2 bases and J dropped 3; count of bases not matched to a gene: 18. CDR1 ENHRY and CDR2 SYGVKD come from the germline V gene. CDR3 loop: CAISEGSGSSSGSVDTGELFF. Written as DNA, the CDR3 is TGTGCCATCAGTGAGGGATCGGGTTCGTCTAGCGGGAGCGTTGACACCGGGGAGCTGTTTTTT.

The V and J genes are TRBV9 and TRBJ2-5; maybe TRBD1 (6 bases). The CDR3 is 15 residues long. V lost 4 bases to trimming and J lost 1 base, with 14 bases between them. Germline V lookup: CDR1 SGDLS, CDR2 YYNGEE. CDR3 protein: CASSLQGYPQETQYF. The CDR3 DNA sequence: TGTGCCAGCAGCCTCCAGGGGTATCCCCAAGAGACCCAGTACTTC.

This clone was detected once. The chain uses TRBV30 and TRBJ2-6, with no clear D. The CDR3 is made up of 14 amino acids. The V and J ends lost 2 bases and 1 base respectively, with 6 bases between them. The germline CDR1 and CDR2 sequences are GTSNPN and SVGIG (reference sequence). CDR3 sequence (DNA): TGTGCCTGGAGTTCAGGTTCTGGGGCCAACGTCCTGACTTTC. This gives the protein CAWSSGSGANVLTF.

The J gene is TRBJ2-7, the V gene TRBV7-8; 7 bases are a match to TRBD2. Germline-derived CDR1 and CDR2 are SGHVS and FQNEAQ. V lost 6 bases, J lost 0 bases, and 11 bases stayed unmatched. The CDR3 has 16 residues. The CDR3 DNA is TGTGCCAGCAGTCCCACCACTAGCGTTCCCTCCTACGAGCAGTACTTC. Translation gives CASSPTTSVPSYEQYF. Together with reference TRBV7-8 and TRBJ2-7, the CDR3 gives the full variable domain: GAGVSQSPRYKVAKRGQDVALRCDPISGHVSLFWYQQALGQGPEFLTYFQNEAQLDKSGLPSDRFFAERPEGSVSTLKIQRTQQEDSAVYLCASSPTTSVPSYEQYFGPGTRLTVT.

DNA of the CDR3: TGTGCCAGCAGGGGTCAGGGGCTTCAGCCCCAGCATTTT. Its protein is CASRGQGLQPQHF. The V call is TRBV27, the J call TRBJ1-5, with D possibly TRBD1 on 6 matching bases. Germline CDR1 MNHEY, CDR2 SMNVEV (reference sequence). This CDR3 has 13 amino acids. V was clipped by 6 bases and J by 6 bases, with 12 bases between them.

The chain combines TRBV9 with TRBJ1-6; no definite D call. Trimming left V 4 bases short and J 0 bases short, with 11 bases between. The CDR3 is 16 amino acids. Germline CDR1 reads SGDLS; CDR2 reads YYNGEE. The CDR3 DNA follows: TGTGCCAGCAGCCCCGAGACACCCTCCTATAATTCACCCCTCCACTTT. This codes for CASSPETPSYNSPLHF.

V usage is TRBV10-3 and J usage is TRBJ1-4, with unresolved D. CDR1 ENHRY and CDR2 SYGVKD come from the germline V gene. Trimming shortened V by 0 bases and J by 10 bases, and 18 bases separated the two germline ends. The CDR3 extends over 16 amino acids. CDR3 in amino acids: CAISESGLPEVVKLFF. DNA for the CDR3: TGTGCCATCAGTGAGTCGGGTCTTCCGGAGGTGGTAAAACTGTTTTTT.

This sequence joins TRBV6-1 and TRBJ2-2, with 9 bases identical to TRBD1. The J segment lost 3 bases and the V segment lost 3 bases, leaving 5 bases of the junction unmatched. CDR1 is MNHNS and CDR2 is SASEGT in the germline V gene. The CDR3 is 16 residues long. The CDR3 bases are TGTGCCAGCAGTGAGTTGGGGGACAGGGACACCGGGGAGCTGTTTTTT. Translation gives CASSELGDRDTGELFF.